Below, one T cell receptor beta chain is given with its context. Its antigen is as yet unknown. Looked up from germline, CDR1 is MGHRA and CDR2 is YSYEKL. CDR3 length: 14 residues. V was trimmed by 0 bases and J by 6 bases, leaving 8 bases between them. This sample is part of a study of blood T cells in healthy people across ages. General study results and limits: Bulk PBMC profiling left naive and antigen-experienced comparisons inconclusive. CMV status of donors was unknown, possibly confounding expanded clonotype changes. Both naive CD4+ cell counts and diversity were greater in long-lived donors than in aged donors. Strong correlation was found linking TCR beta diversity to naive T cell percentage.

Alongside a J-beta primer mix, a sample-barcoded 5' primer served in a second PCR lasting roughly 6 to 11 cycles. TCRdb ran MiXCR on the 5' RACE reads and lists one entry per CDR3 protein. The sample holds 1.5 million to 1.9 million distinct CDR3 sequences, approximately 43% seen once. Material for sequencing was blood. The source of this sequence is a woman between 18 and 29 years old in good health. This chain connects TRBV4-1 to TRBJ2-2, with TRBD1 as a possible D gene (6 bases). The CDR3 loop reads CASSQDSGAGELFF. The CDR3 DNA sequence: TGCGCCAGCAGCCAAGATTCAGGGGCCGGGGAGCTGTTTTTT.